The rows below give T cell receptor beta chains drawn from one sample of a study of cytomegalovirus exposure and HLA in healthy donors. The protocol was immunoSEQ multiplex PCR, while the TCRdb copy is restricted to in-frame clones and leaves out a portion. The top ten hold 7.8% of the sample, which has some 48,000 clones, approximately 95% seen once. The sequenced sample was PBMCs. The receptors shown here come from a woman younger than 35 in good health and CMV-seropositive. The CDR3 runs from the conserved cysteine through the conserved F or W. Each record gives: D gene, clone size, J gene, V gene, CDR3 DNA, CDR3 protein. D genes are given only for firm matches. Expanded clones get a size class; other rows say once, few or many, or leave the size out.

NA	NA	TRBJ1-5	TRBV28	TGTGCCAGCAGTTGGGGGGGGAGGGGCAACAATCAGCCCCAGCATTTT	CASSWGGRGNNQPQHF
NA	NA	TRBJ2-1	TRBV28	TGTGCCAGCACCCCCCGGGGCAATGAGCAGTTCTTC	CASTPRGNEQFF
TRBD1	once	TRBJ2-7	TRBV6-1	TGTGCCAGCAGTCCCGGACAGGGATTAGCCTACGAGCAGTACTTC	CASSPGQGLAYEQYF
TRBD1	NA	TRBJ2-5	TRBV7-3	TGTGCCAGCAGCTTAACACGAGGACAGGGGGAGACCCAGTACTTC	CASSLTRGQGETQYF
NA	NA	TRBJ1-1	TRBV10-3	TGTGCCATCAGTGACCTGAGGACTGAAGCTTTCTTT	CAISDLRTEAFF
NA	NA	TRBJ2-3	TRBV27	TGTGCCAGCAGTTTAAGGTCAGGGGGCTTTTTTGACGGGAGGATCGGGGACACAGATACGCAGTATTTT	CASSLRSGGFFDGRIGDTDTQYF
TRBD2	NA	TRBJ2-7	TRBV12-5	TGTGCTAGTGGCGATTCTAGCGGGAGCAAGGACTTC	CASGDSSGSKDF
TRBD2	NA	TRBJ2-7	TRBV5-5	TGTGCCAGCAGACAAAAAACCGCTAGCGGGAGGGCCCCCTACGAGCAGTACTTC	CASRQKTASGRAPYEQYF
NA	NA	TRBJ2-5	TRBV19	TGTGCCAGTAGTATAGACCGAGAGACCCAGTACTTC	CASSIDRETQYF
NA	NA	TRBJ1-5	TRBV15	TGTGCCACCAGCCCCTATGGAGGGGGCAATCAGCCCCAGCATTTT	CATSPYGGGNQPQHF
NA	NA	TRBJ1-1	TRBV27	TGTGCCAGCAGGGAGCCGGGACTTCAGAACACTGAAGCTTTCTTT	CASREPGLQNTEAFF
TRBD2	NA	TRBJ2-7	TRBV2	TGTGCCAGCAGAATCGGGACTAGCGGATACGAGCAGTACTTC	CASRIGTSGYEQYF
NA	NA	TRBJ2-7	TRBV27	TGTGCCAGCGCTGGAGGCATTACAGGGCAAAAGAACGAGCAGTACTTC	CASAGGITGQKNEQYF
NA	NA	TRBJ1-1	TRBV7-8	TGTGCCAGCAGCCCCCCGGGACTTCGTGATGCTGAAGCTTTCTTT	CASSPPGLRDAEAFF
NA	NA	TRBJ1-1	TRBV30	TGTGCCTGGAGTCAACGCAGGGATTCTGAAGCTTTCTTT	CAWSQRRDSEAFF
NA	NA	TRBJ2-7	TRBV5-5	TGTGCCAGCAGCTTGGTCCAGGGTTACGAGCAGTACTTC	CASSLVQGYEQYF
NA	NA	TRBJ2-4	TRBV29-1	TGCAGCGTCGGCTTGAAATCGGCGGGTCAAAACATTCAGTACTTC	CSVGLKSAGQNIQYF
NA	NA	TRBJ1-2	TRBV18	TGTGCCAGCTCATCCGACGGAGCTAACTATGGCTACACCTTC	CASSSDGANYGYTF
TRBD2	NA	TRBJ2-6	TRBV18	TGTGCCAGCTCAAGCGGGAACTCTGGGGCCAACGTCCTGACTTTC	CASSSGNSGANVLTF
TRBD1	NA	TRBJ1-2	TRBV5-1	TGCGCCAGCAGCTTGGCCTCGACAGGGACCTATGGCTACACCTTC	CASSLASTGTYGYTF
NA	NA	TRBJ1-2	TRBV5-1	TGCGCCAGCAGCTGGGACTCCTTTAACTATGGCTACACCTTC	CASSWDSFNYGYTF
TRBD2	few	TRBJ2-1	TRBV6-4	TGTGCCAGCAGTGAAGGACTAGCGGAGTACAATGAGCAGTTCTTC	CASSEGLAEYNEQFF
TRBD1	NA	TRBJ2-7	TRBV4-1	TGCGCCAGCAGCCAAGATGGCCAGGGGGCGGGGGAGCAGTACTTC	CASSQDGQGAGEQYF
TRBD2	NA	TRBJ2-7	TRBV7-8	TGTGCCAGCAGCCACCCACGGGGGGGGAAATATGACGAGCAGTACTTC	CASSHPRGGKYDEQYF
NA	NA	TRBJ1-1	TRBV5-1	TGCGCCAGCAGCTTGGCCGGGGATACTGAAGCTTTCTTT	CASSLAGDTEAFF
NA	NA	TRBJ1-5	TRBV7-6	TGTGCCAGCAGCTTATCGGGGAATCAGCCCCAGCATTTT	CASSLSGNQPQHF
TRBD1	NA	TRBJ1-5	TRBV30	TGTGCCTGGAGTGTAACGTGGGGCAGGGGGGCCAGCAATCAGCCCCAGCATTTT	CAWSVTWGRGASNQPQHF
TRBD1	NA	TRBJ1-2	TRBV5-1	TGCGCCAGCAGCTTCATACAGGGGGAGGATGGCTACACCTTC	CASSFIQGEDGYTF
TRBD2	NA	TRBJ2-1	TRBV28	TGTGCCAGCAGTTTATGGAGCCGCGCGGGAGGCGGGCATGAGCAGTTCTTC	CASSLWSRAGGGHEQFF
TRBD2	NA	TRBJ2-3	TRBV6-1	TGTGCCAGCAGTAGCGGGACTAGTCCCACAGATACGCAGTATTTT	CASSSGTSPTDTQYF
TRBD2	NA	TRBJ2-7	TRBV27	TGTGCCAGCAGACGTACCGGGACTAGCGTTTTAGGCGAGCAGTACTTC	CASRRTGTSVLGEQYF
NA	NA	TRBJ2-5	TRBV11-2	TGTGCCAGCAGCCCAGAGACTAGTGGAGGGCGTGCCCAGTACTTC	CASSPETSGGRAQYF
TRBD1	NA	TRBJ1-4	TRBV28	TGTGCCAGCAGTTTCGGACAGGAGCATGAAAAACTGTTTTTT	CASSFGQEHEKLFF
NA	NA	TRBJ2-6	TRBV25-1	TGTGCCAGCAGGCAGGATAAAACCTCTGGGGCCAACGTCCTGACTTTC	CASRQDKTSGANVLTF
TRBD1	NA	TRBJ1-5	TRBV29-1	TGCAGCATCGGACAGGGGAATCAGCCCCAGCATTTT	CSIGQGNQPQHF
NA	NA	TRBJ2-7	TRBV13	TGTGCCAGCAGCTCTGAGGACTACGAGCAGTACTTC	CASSSEDYEQYF
NA	NA	TRBJ1-1	TRBV10-3	TGTGCCATCAGTGAGGCTACCCTTCCAGGGGCCCCGAACACTGAAGCTTTCTTT	CAISEATLPGAPNTEAFF
TRBD1	once	TRBJ1-2	TRBV28	TGTGCCAGCAGTAACGGACAGGGCCCGATTGACTACTATGGCTACACCTTC	CASSNGQGPIDYYGYTF
TRBD2	NA	TRBJ2-3	TRBV5-1	TGCGCCAGCAGCTGGGGGACTAGCGGAGATACGCAGTATTTT	CASSWGTSGDTQYF
TRBD2	once	TRBJ2-1	TRBV19	TGTGCCAGTAGTATGTGGGCTAGCGGGAGTTCCTATGAGCAGTTCTTC	CASSMWASGSSYEQFF
NA	NA	TRBJ2-1	TRBV19	TGTGCCAGTAGTAAAAACATGGGAGTTTCGGGGAATGAGCAGTTCTTC	CASSKNMGVSGNEQFF
TRBD2	once	TRBJ2-2	TRBV6-6	TGTGCCAGCAGTTTGACTAGCGGGAGCACCGGGGAGCTGTTTTTT	CASSLTSGSTGELFF
NA	NA	TRBJ2-2	TRBV9	TGTGCCAGCAATGGAGGTAACCTAGGCACCGGGGAGCTGTTTTTT	CASNGGNLGTGELFF
TRBD1	NA	TRBJ1-1	TRBV9	TGTGCCAGCAGCGGGGGACAGGGGGGAGTTGAAGCTTTCTTT	CASSGGQGGVEAFF
NA	NA	TRBJ1-5	TRBV19	TGTGCCAGTAGTAGACAGGTTTTTAGCAATCAGCCCCAGCATTTT	CASSRQVFSNQPQHF
TRBD1	NA	TRBJ2-5	TRBV30	TGTGCCTGGGGGAGGGGACAGGGGAAAGAGACCCAGTACTTC	CAWGRGQGKETQYF
NA	NA	TRBJ1-3	TRBV28	TGTGCCAGCAGTTTGATCCCCGACAGCGGGAACACCATATATTTT	CASSLIPDSGNTIYF
NA	NA	TRBJ2-7	TRBV5-5	TGTGCCAGCAGCCCCCTCCCGGGAGAATTTAACGAGCAGTACTTC	CASSPLPGEFNEQYF
TRBD1	NA	TRBJ1-2	TRBV7-2	TGTGCCAGCAGCCCCTCGGGGGACAGGGTCTATGGCTACACCTTC	CASSPSGDRVYGYTF
NA	NA	TRBJ2-7	TRBV30	TGTGCCTGGAGTGTACTGGGAACAGGCGATCCCTACGAGCAGTACTTC	CAWSVLGTGDPYEQYF
TRBD1	NA	TRBJ1-1	TRBV15	TGTGCCACCAGCCCGCACTCGGGGACAGGGACTCGGAACACTGAAGCTTTCTTT	CATSPHSGTGTRNTEAFF
TRBD2	NA	TRBJ2-2	TRBV9	TGTGCCAGCAGCATATTAGCGGGAGGGAACACCGGGGAGCTGTTTTTT	CASSILAGGNTGELFF
TRBD1	NA	TRBJ1-2	TRBV4-1	TGCGCCAGCAGCCAAGATTTGACAGGGGCTGACTATGGCTACACCTTC	CASSQDLTGADYGYTF
NA	once	TRBJ2-1	TRBV28	TGTGCCAGCAGCCAAGGACTGGGACAATTGAATGAGCAGTTCTTC	CASSQGLGQLNEQFF